Presented here are 30 T cell receptor beta chains from one specimen sequenced in a study of T cell changes during pregnancy in multiple sclerosis. Data came from immunoSEQ multiplex PCR; TCRdb stores just in-frame clones and leaves some out. The sample contains about 68,000 clones, approximately 90% of which appear only once. This specimen was peripheral blood, taken in the third trimester of pregnancy. The receptor source for this set is a female donor with multiple sclerosis, enrolled in a pregnancy study.

The chain joins TRBV5-1 to TRBJ2-7, with TRBD2 matching 8 bases. After removal of 0 bases from V and 4 bases from J, the junction contained 6 bases not matched to a gene. This CDR3 region has 15 residues. Germline V gene sequence: CDR1 SGHRS, CDR2 YFSETQ. Written as DNA, the CDR3 is TGCGCCAGCAGCTTGGGTGTTAGCGGGACTTACGAGCAGTACTTC. Its protein product is CASSLGVSGTYEQYF. Using reference TRBV5-1 and TRBJ2-7 for the parts outside the CDR3, the full variable domain is KAGVTQTPRYLIKTRGQQVTLSCSPISGHRSVSWYQQTPGQGLQFLFEYFSETQRNKGNFPGRFSGRQFSNSRSEMNVSTLELGDSALYLCASSLGVSGTYEQYFGPGTRLTVT.

The gene calls are TRBV7-2 and TRBJ2-7; weak D call: TRBD1 (6 bases). Trimming removed 6 bases at V and 3 bases at J, with 12 bases between. CDR1 SGHTA and CDR2 FQGNSA come from the germline V gene. The CDR3 sequence is 13 residues long. CDR3 amino acids: CASSSRGLYEQYF. The DNA of the CDR3 is TGTGCCAGCAGTTCCAGGGGCCTCTACGAGCAGTACTTC.

This sequence joins TRBV27 and TRBJ2-7, with D possibly being TRBD2 (6 bases). This CDR3 comprises 15 residues. CDR1 and CDR2 from the germline V gene are MNHEY and SMNVEV (reference sequence). Trimming removed 5 bases from V and 5 bases from J, with 19 bases in between. Here the CDR3 reads CASSRSWEDGDEQYF. In DNA form, the CDR3 reads TGTGCCAGCAGTAGGTCTTGGGAGGACGGCGACGAGCAGTACTTC.

This clone came up once. This chain joins TRBV6-1 and TRBJ2-1; 10 bases match TRBD1. This CDR3 is 15 amino acids long. The V and J ends lost 5 bases and 7 bases, in that order; junction bases with no gene match: 8. Per germline, CDR1 MNHNS and CDR2 SASEGT. CDR3: CASSPRDRGLNEQFF. CDR3 DNA: TGTGCCAGCAGTCCCCGGGACAGGGGATTAAATGAGCAGTTCTTC.

V and J are TRBV18 and TRBJ1-5; D is uncertain. CDR3 length: 17 residues. In germline, CDR1 is KGHSH, CDR2 LQKENI. With 3 bases removed from V and 0 bases from J, the gap between germline ends came to 15 bases. The CDR3 sequence: CASSPDSGPYSNQPQHF. The DNA of the CDR3 is TGTGCCAGCTCACCTGATTCAGGCCCTTATAGCAATCAGCCCCAGCATTTT.

The J gene is TRBJ1-1, the V gene TRBV10-1; D not certain. The V gene's germline CDR1 is WNHNN and CDR2 SYGVQD (reference sequence). V dropped 0 bases and J dropped 0 bases, with 8 bases sitting between them. The CDR3 has 15 amino acids. The CDR3 region has the DNA TGCGCCAGCAGTGAGTCGGAGGAATTGAACACTGAAGCTTTCTTT. Its protein is CASSESEELNTEAFF.

V gene TRBV2 combines with J gene TRBJ1-2, with D tentatively TRBD1 (6 bases). The V and J ends lost 3 bases and 1 base respectively, with 15 bases between them. There are 16 residues in the CDR3. Germline lookup yields CDR1 SNHLY and CDR2 FYNNEI. The CDR3 region is CASSDAREGVNYGYTF. CDR3 nucleotides: TGTGCCAGCAGTGATGCCAGGGAGGGGGTTAACTATGGCTACACCTTC.

This chain links TRBV10-3 with TRBJ2-7, with D unclear. Germline V CDR1 and CDR2: ENHRY, SYGVKD. V lost 10 bases and J lost 5, with 12 bases in between. This CDR3 contains 11 residues. CDR3 residues: CATSTLDEQYF. For the CDR3, the DNA is TGTGCCACCTCCACGTTAGACGAGCAGTACTTC.

The chain joins TRBV7-3 to TRBJ2-7; D uncertain. This CDR3 has 14 residues. The germline V and J ends were trimmed by 1 base and 0 bases, with 7 bases remaining between them. Germline V lookup: CDR1 SGHTA, CDR2 FQGTGA. The CDR3, as DNA: TGTGCCAGCAGCTTAAGCTCCAGCTCCTACGAGCAGTACTTC. Translation: CASSLSSSSYEQYF.

J is TRBJ2-5 and V is TRBV7-2, with 7 bases that match TRBD2. CDR1 is SGHTA, CDR2 FQGNSA, per germline. The length of the CDR3 is 15 residues. V gave up 5 bases and J gave up 3 bases; unmatched junction bases: 9. The CDR3 DNA sequence: TGTGCCAGCAGCCTGCAGCGGGGAGGGGAAGAGACCCAGTACTTC. Protein product: CASSLQRGGEETQYF.

V and J are TRBV12-5 and TRBJ1-5, with D possibly being TRBD1 (6 bases). The CDR3 loop spans 14 amino acids. From germline, CDR1 is LGHNT and CDR2 FRNRAP. V was trimmed by 2 bases and J by 9 bases, leaving 14 bases between them. CDR3 nucleotides: TGTGCTAGTGGTTTGTTCGACAGGCCAGGGCCCCAGCATTTT. This codes for CASGLFDRPGPQHF.

The V gene is TRBV5-1, the J gene TRBJ1-2; tentatively, D is TRBD1 (5 bases). This CDR3 is 14 amino acids long. V was clipped by 4 bases and J by 2 bases, with 12 bases between them. Germline CDR1 and CDR2: SGHRS and YFSETQ. CDR3 sequence (DNA): TGCGCCAGCAGCATAGACAGCCCCAACTATGGCTACACCTTC. Protein: CASSIDSPNYGYTF.

V is TRBV27 and J is TRBJ2-7; 9 bases agree with TRBD2. CDR1 MNHEY and CDR2 SMNVEV come from the germline V gene (reference sequence). The CDR3 has 14 residues. Trimming cost V 2 bases and J 7 bases; bases outside gene matches: 6. CDR3 in amino acids: CASSLGGRAREQYF. The CDR3 DNA reads as TGTGCCAGCAGTTTAGGCGGGAGGGCGAGGGAGCAGTACTTC.

The chain links TRBV27 to TRBJ1-5; D is unclear. There are 14 residues in the CDR3. Trimming removed 8 bases from V and 6 bases from J, with 17 bases in between. Germline values: CDR1 MNHEY, CDR2 SMNVEV (reference sequence). CDR3 sequence (DNA): TGTGCCAGCGCCCCCCGGAGGGTAAGTCAGCCCCAGCATTTT. Translation gives CASAPRRVSQPQHF.

This clone has just one count. This chain links TRBV7-2 with TRBJ2-2; 9 bases are shared with TRBD2. V was pared by 5 bases and J by 3 bases, with 10 bases of the junction left unmatched. The germline gives CDR1 SGHTA, CDR2 FQGNSA. The CDR3 runs 17 residues. The CDR3 reads CASSPISGSGYTGELFF. In nucleotides, the CDR3 is TGTGCCAGCAGCCCAATTAGCGGGAGTGGCTACACCGGGGAGCTGTTTTTT.

The V and J genes are TRBV7-6 and TRBJ2-3; TRBD2 is a possible D gene (5 bases). Trimming pared 6 bases from V and 7 bases from J, leaving 17 bases between. CDR3 length: 14 amino acids. Germline values: CDR1 SGHVS, CDR2 FNYEAQ. The CDR3 here is CASSTWASSYTQYF. CDR3 nucleotides: TGTGCCAGCAGTACCTGGGCTAGCAGTTATACGCAGTATTTT.

V gene TRBV19 combines with J gene TRBJ2-5, with a weak D call TRBD2 (6 bases). The CDR3 loop spans 19 amino acids. Trimming removed 3 bases from V and 1 base from J, with 24 bases in between. Germline V gives CDR1 LNHDA, CDR2 SQIVND (reference sequence). The CDR3 DNA follows: TGTGCCAGTAGTATTTTCATGCTTGGCGGGGAACTTAGCCAAGAGACCCAGTACTTC. Its protein product is CASSIFMLGGELSQETQYF.

The chain combines TRBV5-1 with TRBJ2-5, with 7 nucleotides matching TRBD1. The germline V gene has CDR1 SGHRS and CDR2 YFSETQ. This CDR3 has 14 amino acids. V dropped 5 bases and J dropped 1; count of bases not matched to a gene: 5. The CDR3 protein is CASSRGQPQETQYF. In DNA, the CDR3 is TGCGCCAGCAGTCGGGGACAGCCCCAAGAGACCCAGTACTTC.

This chain joins TRBV19 and TRBJ1-5; D ambiguous. Trimming stripped 3 bases from V and 6 bases from J, with 9 bases between. Germline CDR1 LNHDA, CDR2 SQIVND (reference sequence). The CDR3 runs to 13 residues. As DNA, the CDR3 is TGTGCCAGTAGTATGAGTGCCGGTCAGCCCCAGCATTTT. Translating it yields CASSMSAGQPQHF.

The chain carries TRBV5-1 and TRBJ2-7; 9 bases match TRBD1. V was pared by 0 bases and J by 2 bases, with 3 bases of the junction left unmatched. Germline V gene data show CDR1 as SGHRS and CDR2 as YFSETQ. The CDR3 loop spans 15 amino acids. CDR3 in DNA: TGCGCCAGCAGCTTGGGATGGACAGGGGCCTACGAGCAGTACTTC. This gives the protein CASSLGWTGAYEQYF.

V gene TRBV7-2 combines with J gene TRBJ2-3, with 12 bases fitting TRBD2. Trimming removed 3 bases from V and 3 bases from J; junction bases left unmatched: 4. Germline V gene data show CDR1 as SGHTA and CDR2 as FQGNSA. The CDR3 is 16 residues long. DNA for the CDR3: TGTGCCAGCAGCTTGCCTAGCGGGAGGGTAACAGATACGCAGTATTTT. Translation: CASSLPSGRVTDTQYF. Looking up the rest from reference TRBV7-2 and TRBJ2-3 gives the full variable domain: GAGVSQSPSNKVTEKGKDVELRCDPISGHTALYWYRQSLGQGLEFLIYFQGNSAPDKSGLPSDRFSAERTGGSVSTLTIQRTQQEDSAVYLCASSLPSGRVTDTQYFGPGTRLTVL.

V and J are TRBV14 and TRBJ2-7; unclear D gene. Germline values: CDR1 SGHDN, CDR2 FVKESK. The CDR3 is made up of 12 amino acids. The V end lost 3 bases, the J end lost 3 bases, and 6 bases lay between the germline ends. CDR3 in DNA: TGTGCCAGCAGCCACCAAATCTACGAGCAGTACTTC. Its translation: CASSHQIYEQYF.

The V and J genes are TRBV18 and TRBJ1-1, with a possible D match to TRBD1 (6 bases). The V and J ends lost 4 bases and 6 bases respectively, with 18 bases between them. The CDR3 has 15 residues. CDR1 KGHSH and CDR2 LQKENI come from the germline V gene. The DNA for the CDR3 is TGTGCCAGCTCACGAGAGTCATCCAGGGGATCTGAAGCTTTCTTT. It encodes CASSRESSRGSEAFF.

The chain is built from TRBV5-1 and TRBJ2-2; perhaps TRBD2 as D (5 bases). The length of the CDR3 is 16 residues. The V gene lost 6 bases and the J gene lost 5 bases, with 20 bases spanning the gap. The germline V gene encodes CDR1 SGHRS and CDR2 YFSETQ. CDR3 sequence reads: CASNPQDTRVTGELFF. CDR3 bases: TGCGCCAGCAACCCCCAGGATACTAGGGTGACCGGGGAGCTGTTTTTT.

This sequence joins TRBV18 and TRBJ2-7; TRBD1 matches 7 bases. The J segment lost 0 bases and the V segment lost 5 bases, leaving 4 bases of the junction unmatched. CDR1 is KGHSH and CDR2 is LQKENI in the germline V gene. The CDR3 extends over 14 amino acids. CDR3 coding DNA: TGTGCCAGCTCATCCCGGGACAGCTCCTACGAGCAGTACTTC. It codes for CASSSRDSSYEQYF.

This rearrangement joins TRBV30 to TRBJ2-3, with 8 nucleotides matching TRBD2. The CDR3 is 17 amino acids. The J segment lost 2 bases and the V segment lost 0 bases, leaving 10 bases of the junction unmatched. Germline CDR1 GTSNPN, CDR2 SVGIG (reference sequence). The CDR3 nucleotides read TGTGCCTGGAGTGTACACCGGACTAGCAGGGCCACAGATACGCAGTATTTT. Its translation is CAWSVHRTSRATDTQYF.

The rearrangement links TRBV10-3 to TRBJ1-5, with D tentatively TRBD1 (5 bases). V dropped 6 bases and J dropped 9 bases, with 18 bases sitting between them. Germline V gives CDR1 ENHRY, CDR2 SYGVKD. There are 14 residues in the CDR3. This chain's CDR3 is CAIRTGEKGVPQHF. The CDR3 nucleotides read TGTGCCATCAGGACCGGCGAGAAAGGGGTGCCCCAGCATTTT.

The V call is TRBV14, the J call TRBJ2-2; 7 bases are a match to TRBD2. Losses at the gene ends were 1 base for V and 3 bases for J; bases not matched to a gene: 2. This CDR3 has 15 amino acids. Germline values: CDR1 SGHDN, CDR2 FVKESK. The CDR3 sequence: CASSQGRGDTGELFF. CDR3 DNA: TGTGCCAGCAGCCAAGGCCGGGGGGACACCGGGGAGCTGTTTTTT. The whole variable domain, remainder taken from reference TRBV14 and TRBJ2-2, is EAGVTQFPSHSVIEKGQTVTLRCDPISGHDNLYWYRRVMGKEIKFLLHFVKESKQDESGMPNNRFLAERTGGTYSTLKVQPAELEDSGVYFCASSQGRGDTGELFFGEGSRLTVL.

CDR3 nucleotides: TGTGCCAGCAGTGAATTACGGGGAGGCACTGAAGCTTTCTTT. Translated: CASSELRGGTEAFF. The rearrangement links TRBV2 to TRBJ1-1; D is uncertain. V lost 2 bases and J lost 4, with 11 bases in between. Germline V CDR1 and CDR2: SNHLY, FYNNEI. The CDR3 is 14 amino acids.

This chain links TRBV2 with TRBJ1-6, with TRBD1 matching 7 bases. The J segment lost 7 bases and the V segment lost 8 bases, leaving 5 bases of the junction unmatched. Germline CDR1 is SNHLY and CDR2 is FYNNEI. CDR3 length: 13 residues. CDR3 amino acids: CASRQGWNSPLHF. The CDR3 DNA reads TGTGCCAGCCGACAGGGTTGGAATTCACCCCTCCACTTT.